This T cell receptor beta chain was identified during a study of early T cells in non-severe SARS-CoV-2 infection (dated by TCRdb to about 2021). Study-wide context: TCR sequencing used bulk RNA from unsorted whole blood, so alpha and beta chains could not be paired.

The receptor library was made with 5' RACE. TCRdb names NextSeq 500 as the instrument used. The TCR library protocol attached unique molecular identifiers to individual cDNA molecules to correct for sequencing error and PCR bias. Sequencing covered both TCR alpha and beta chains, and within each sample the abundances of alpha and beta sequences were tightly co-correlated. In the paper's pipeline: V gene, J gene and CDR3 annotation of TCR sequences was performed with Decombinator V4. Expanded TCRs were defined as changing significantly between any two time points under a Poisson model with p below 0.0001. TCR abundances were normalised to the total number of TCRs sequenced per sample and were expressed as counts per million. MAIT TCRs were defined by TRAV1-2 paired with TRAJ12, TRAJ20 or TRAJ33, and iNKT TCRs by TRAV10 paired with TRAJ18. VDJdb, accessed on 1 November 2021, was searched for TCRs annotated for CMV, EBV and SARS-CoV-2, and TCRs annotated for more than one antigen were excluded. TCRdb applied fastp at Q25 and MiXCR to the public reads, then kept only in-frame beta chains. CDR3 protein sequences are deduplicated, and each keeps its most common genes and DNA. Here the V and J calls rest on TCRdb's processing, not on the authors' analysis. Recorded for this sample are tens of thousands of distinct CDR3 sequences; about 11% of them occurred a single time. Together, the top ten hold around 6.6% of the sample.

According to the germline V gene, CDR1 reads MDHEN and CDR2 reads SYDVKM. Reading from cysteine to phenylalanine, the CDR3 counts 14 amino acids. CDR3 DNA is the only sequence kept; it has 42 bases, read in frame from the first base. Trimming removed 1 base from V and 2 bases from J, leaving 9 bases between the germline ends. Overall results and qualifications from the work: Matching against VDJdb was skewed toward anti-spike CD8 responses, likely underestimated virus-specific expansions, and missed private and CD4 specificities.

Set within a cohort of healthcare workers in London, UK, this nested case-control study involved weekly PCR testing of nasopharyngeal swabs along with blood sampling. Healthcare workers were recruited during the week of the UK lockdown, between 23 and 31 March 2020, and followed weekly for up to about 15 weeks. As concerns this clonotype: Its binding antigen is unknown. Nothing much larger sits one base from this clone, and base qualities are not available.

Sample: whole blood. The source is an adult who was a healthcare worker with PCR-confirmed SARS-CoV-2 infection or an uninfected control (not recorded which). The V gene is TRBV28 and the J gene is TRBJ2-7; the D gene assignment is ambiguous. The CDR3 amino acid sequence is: CASSLYSLPYEQYF. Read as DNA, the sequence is TGTGCCAGCAGTTTATACAGTCTCCCCTACGAGCAGTACTTC. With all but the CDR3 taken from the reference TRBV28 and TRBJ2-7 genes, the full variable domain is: DVKVTQSSRYLVKRTGEKVFLECVQDMDHENMFWYRQDPGLGLRLIYFSYDVKMKEKGDIPEGYSVSREKKERFSLILESASTNQTSMYLCASSLYSLPYEQYFGPGTRLTVT.